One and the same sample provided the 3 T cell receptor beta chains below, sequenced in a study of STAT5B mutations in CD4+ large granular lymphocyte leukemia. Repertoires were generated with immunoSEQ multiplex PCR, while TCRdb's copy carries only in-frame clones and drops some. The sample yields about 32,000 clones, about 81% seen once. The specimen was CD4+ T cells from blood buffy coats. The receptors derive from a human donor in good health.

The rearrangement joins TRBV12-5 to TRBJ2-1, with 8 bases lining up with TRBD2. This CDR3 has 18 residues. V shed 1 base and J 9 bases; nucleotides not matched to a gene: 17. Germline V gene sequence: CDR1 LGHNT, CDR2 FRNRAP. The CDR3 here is CASGLAGLAPEERFEQFF. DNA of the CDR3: TGTGCTAGTGGTTTGGCAGGACTAGCCCCCGAAGAGAGATTTGAGCAGTTCTTC.

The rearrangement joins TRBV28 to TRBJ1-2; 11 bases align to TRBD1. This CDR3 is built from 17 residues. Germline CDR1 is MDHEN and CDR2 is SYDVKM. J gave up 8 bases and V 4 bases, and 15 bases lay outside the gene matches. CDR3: CASSSISGQGDLGGYTF. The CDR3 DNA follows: TGTGCCAGCAGTTCCATCTCGGGACAGGGGGACTTGGGCGGCTACACCTTC.

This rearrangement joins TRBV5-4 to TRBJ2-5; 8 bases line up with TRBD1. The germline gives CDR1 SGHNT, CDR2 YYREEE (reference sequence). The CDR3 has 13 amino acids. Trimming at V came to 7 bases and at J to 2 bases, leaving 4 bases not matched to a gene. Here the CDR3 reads CASGQGRQETQYF. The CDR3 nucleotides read TGTGCCAGCGGACAGGGAAGGCAAGAGACCCAGTACTTC.